In this sample, the clone carrying this T cell receptor (beta chain) turned up a few times. The sample holds other DNA sequences that translate to the same CDR3. Original analysis: Nucleated cell counts were estimated from reference gene primer amplification. Profiling relied on immunoSEQ multiplex PCR, and the TCRdb table lists in-frame clones only, not all of them. V and J calls and clone size come straight from that table; D and trimming were deduced from the DNA. The data hold about 140,000 clones, with 75% to 80% observed a single time. This entry belongs to a study of blood T cell repertoires in COVID-19. Across the whole study: COVID-19 samples from acute and convalescent phases originated in the United States, Italy and Spain. PBMCs, B-cell-depleted T cells, or T cells provided the cDNA or gDNA that made up the material.

This CDR3 contains 15 residues. Trimming cost V 2 bases and J 5 bases; bases outside gene matches: 2. The germline CDR1 and CDR2 sequences are SGHRS and YFSETQ. This clonotype originated in a woman aged 45-59 years who had recovered from COVID-19. The rearrangement links TRBV5-1 to TRBJ2-2, with 11 positions matching TRBD1. The specimen sequenced was PBMCs or T cells enriched from blood (not recorded which). The CDR3 nucleotides are TGCGCCAGCAGCTTCGGGACAGGGGGAACCGGGGAGCTGTTTTTT. Protein sequence: CASSFGTGGTGELFF.